The 14 T cell receptor beta chains reported below all come from one sample, sequenced in a study of vaccination effects on CD4 cells after COVID-19. No antigen is known for these receptors. Before sequencing took place, the ViraFEST assay used viral peptide pools to expand antigen-specific CD4+ T cells. A roughly ten-day culture period preceded the isolation of CD4+ T cells. Nobody among the vaccine recipients had prior SARS-CoV-2 infection (nucleocapsid antibodies were negative). Sequencing used immunoSEQ multiplex PCR; TCRdb keeps in-frame clones, though not all of them. This sample yields 41,000 or so clones, of which approximately 70% are seen a single time; under 30% belongs to the top ten. This material consisted of CD4+ T cells from PBMCs cultured with HCoV-OC43 spike peptides, taken before COVID-19 vaccination. The subset denotes: HCoV-OC43 spike overlapping peptide pool stimulation. These receptors were collected from a human donor who received a COVID-19 vaccine.

The CDR3 loop is CASSRTSNTEAFF. CDR3 DNA: TGCGCCAGCAGCAGGACATCGAACACTGAAGCTTTCTTT. The chain joins TRBV5-1 to TRBJ1-1, with a tentative D call TRBD1 (5 bases). This CDR3 has 13 residues. V was clipped by 4 bases and J by 1 base, with 8 bases between them. Germline CDR1 and CDR2: SGHRS and YFSETQ.

The rearrangement links TRBV29-1 to TRBJ1-2, with 7 bases lining up with TRBD1. The germline V gene has CDR1 SQVTM and CDR2 ANQGSEA. The CDR3 runs 16 residues. The junction had 10 bases not matched to a gene; V was cut back by 0 bases and J by 3 bases. CDR3 protein: CSVEEYQDRPYYGYTF. CDR3 bases: TGCAGCGTTGAAGAGTACCAGGACAGGCCCTACTATGGCTACACCTTC.

The chain couples TRBV13 to TRBJ2-5; D possibly corresponds to TRBD2 (6 bases). Trimming pared 2 bases from V and 5 bases from J, leaving 18 bases between. Germline V gives CDR1 PRHDT, CDR2 FYEKMQ (reference sequence). The CDR3 is 16 residues long. The CDR3 here is CASSLSGGFLRETQYF. The DNA of the CDR3 is TGTGCCAGCAGCTTAAGTGGGGGGTTCCTTCGGGAGACCCAGTACTTC. Drawing the rest from reference TRBV13 and TRBJ2-5, the complete variable domain is AAGVIQSPRHLIKEKRETATLKCYPIPRHDTVYWYQQGPGQDPQFLISFYEKMQSDKGSIPDRFSAQQFSDYHSELNMSSLELGDSALYFCASSLSGGFLRETQYFGPGTRLLVL.

V and J are TRBV4-3 and TRBJ1-2, with D unresolved. CDR3 length equals 13 residues. Deletions cut 4 bases from V and 0 bases from J, with 6 bases between. Germline values: CDR1 LGHNA, CDR2 YSLEER. DNA of the CDR3: TGCGCCAGCAGCCGCTTACCTAACTATGGCTACACCTTC. This gives the protein CASSRLPNYGYTF.

The chain is built from TRBV5-6 and TRBJ1-6; 10 bases are a match to TRBD1. CDR1 and CDR2 from the germline V gene are SGHDT and YYEEEE. This CDR3 region has 17 residues. With 2 bases clipped from V and 6 bases from J, the junction kept 8 bases outside the gene matches. CDR3 sequence: CASSFLGQGESNSPLHF. The CDR3 DNA reads TGTGCCAGCAGCTTTCTAGGACAGGGGGAATCTAATTCACCCCTCCACTTT.

V is TRBV18 and J is TRBJ2-7; the match to TRBD2 covers 8 bases. Germline-derived CDR1 and CDR2 are KGHSH and LQKENI. The ends lost 6 bases at V and 0 bases at J; junction bases unmatched: 7. The CDR3 loop spans 15 amino acids. The CDR3 loop reads CASSRNSGNSYEQYF. For the CDR3, the DNA is TGTGCCAGCTCCCGGAATAGCGGGAACTCCTACGAGCAGTACTTC.

The chain is built from TRBV30 and TRBJ1-2; no firm D call. This CDR3 is built from 11 residues. Trimming stripped 0 bases from V and 9 bases from J, with 8 bases between. Germline assignment: CDR1 GTSNPN and CDR2 SVGIG (reference sequence). The CDR3 DNA reads TGTGCCTGGAGTGTACTCTGGAGCTACACCTTC. This translates into CAWSVLWSYTF. The whole variable domain, filled in from reference TRBV30 and TRBJ1-2, reads SQTIHQWPATLVQPVGSPLSLECTVEGTSNPNLYWYRQAAGRGLQLLFYSVGIGQISSEVPQNLSASRPQDRQFILSSKKLLLSDSGFYLCAWSVLWSYTFGSGTRLTVV.

The chain is built from TRBV3-1 (or the pseudogene TRBV3-2) and TRBJ1-1; a possible D gene is TRBD1 (5 bases). Germline CDR1 LGHDT, CDR2 YNNKEL (reference sequence). The CDR3 runs to 17 residues. The germline V and J ends were trimmed by 0 bases and 0 bases, with 14 bases remaining between them. The CDR3 DNA reads TGTGCCAGCAGCCAAGATTGGGGCAGGGCTCTGAACACTGAAGCTTTCTTT. Its protein product is CASSQDWGRALNTEAFF.

The CDR3 loop reads CASSYSLVAGEQYF. The CDR3 region has the DNA TGTGCCAGCAGTTACAGTCTCGTGGCGGGCGAGCAGTACTTC. The J gene is TRBJ2-7, the V gene TRBV6-6; maybe TRBD2 (5 bases). This CDR3 has 14 amino acids. Trimming removed 2 bases at V and 6 bases at J, with 14 bases between. Looked up from germline, CDR1 is MNHNY and CDR2 is SVGAGI (reference sequence).

The chain has TRBV6-5 and TRBJ2-1; 8 positions agree with TRBD1. Germline CDR1 and CDR2: MNHEY and SVGAGI. The CDR3 length is 14 residues. The V gene end was trimmed by 6 bases and the J gene end by 6 bases; junction bases not matched to a gene: 7. The CDR3: CASSMDRERNEQFF. The CDR3, as DNA: TGTGCCAGCAGCATGGACAGGGAGCGCAATGAGCAGTTCTTC.

The CDR3 coding sequence is TGTGCCAGCAGTGAGGCGGGGGCAGGATGGAATTCACCCCTCCACTTT. It is translated as CASSEAGAGWNSPLHF. The chain links TRBV6-1 to TRBJ1-6; possible D gene TRBD1, 6 bases. The CDR3 is 16 amino acids. The germline V gene has CDR1 MNHNS and CDR2 SASEGT. The germline V and J ends were trimmed by 3 bases and 7 bases, with 16 bases remaining between them.

V is TRBV27 and J is TRBJ2-5; 8 bases are a match to TRBD1. The CDR3 has 18 amino acids. Germline values: CDR1 MNHEY, CDR2 SMNVEV (reference sequence). Trimming removed 2 bases from V and 3 bases from J; junction bases left unmatched: 14. The CDR3 region is CASSLPLNLGQGKETQYF. The CDR3 bases are TGTGCCAGCAGTTTACCCTTGAATCTTGGACAGGGAAAAGAGACCCAGTACTTC.

The table lists this clone with a few counts. The rearrangement joins TRBV7-9 to TRBJ1-1; no firm D call. Germline V gene lookup returns CDR1 SEHNR and CDR2 FQNEAQ (reference sequence). The CDR3 consists of 13 residues. The V gene lost 5 bases and the J gene lost 1 base, with 8 bases spanning the gap. This CDR3 is CASSREGNTEAFF. CDR3 in DNA: TGTGCCAGCAGCCGTGAAGGGAACACTGAAGCTTTCTTT.

The V call is TRBV5-1, the J call TRBJ1-5; 7 bases match TRBD1. J was trimmed by 0 bases and V by 0 bases; bases with no gene match: 0. Germline values: CDR1 SGHRS, CDR2 YFSETQ. The CDR3 runs to 15 residues. CDR3 sequence reads: CASSLAGGSNQPQHF. CDR3 nucleotide sequence: TGCGCCAGCAGCTTGGCAGGGGGTAGCAATCAGCCCCAGCATTTT.